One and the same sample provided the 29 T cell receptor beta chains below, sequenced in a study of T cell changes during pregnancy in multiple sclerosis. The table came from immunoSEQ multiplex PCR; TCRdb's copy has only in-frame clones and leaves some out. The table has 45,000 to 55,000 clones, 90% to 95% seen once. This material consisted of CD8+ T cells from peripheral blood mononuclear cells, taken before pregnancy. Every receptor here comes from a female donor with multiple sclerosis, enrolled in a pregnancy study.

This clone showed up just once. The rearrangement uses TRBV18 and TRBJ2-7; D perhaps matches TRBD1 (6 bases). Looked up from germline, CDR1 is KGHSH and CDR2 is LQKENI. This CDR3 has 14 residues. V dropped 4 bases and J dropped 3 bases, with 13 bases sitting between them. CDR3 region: CASSLGDKFYEQYF. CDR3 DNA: TGTGCCAGCTCACTGGGGGACAAATTCTACGAGCAGTACTTC.

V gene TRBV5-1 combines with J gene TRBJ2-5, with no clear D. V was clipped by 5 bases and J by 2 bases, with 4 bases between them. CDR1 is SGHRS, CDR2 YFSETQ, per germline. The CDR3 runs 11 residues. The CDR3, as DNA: TGCGCCAGCAGGAGACAAGAGACCCAGTACTTC. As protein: CASRRQETQYF.

DNA of the CDR3: TGTGCCAGCAGCGGAAGGACAGGGCTCACAGATACGCAGTATTTT. Encoded protein: CASSGRTGLTDTQYF. The J gene is TRBJ2-3, the V gene TRBV9; 8 nucleotides line up with TRBD1. CDR3 size: 15 residues. The trim removed 3 bases at V and 2 bases at J, leaving 5 bases unmatched. Germline V lookup: CDR1 SGDLS, CDR2 YYNGEE.

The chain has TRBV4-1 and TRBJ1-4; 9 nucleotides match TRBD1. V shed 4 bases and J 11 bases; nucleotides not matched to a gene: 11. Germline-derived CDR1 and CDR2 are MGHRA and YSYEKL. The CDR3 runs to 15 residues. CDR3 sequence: CASSRTQGAGGKLFF. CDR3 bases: TGCGCCAGCAGCCGAACACAGGGGGCGGGTGGGAAACTGTTTTTT.

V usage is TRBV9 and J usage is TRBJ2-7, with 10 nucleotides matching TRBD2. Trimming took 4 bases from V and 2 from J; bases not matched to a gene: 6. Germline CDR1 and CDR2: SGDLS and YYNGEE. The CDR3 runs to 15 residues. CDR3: CASSPLAGGTYEQYF. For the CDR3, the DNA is TGTGCCAGCAGCCCATTAGCGGGAGGTACCTACGAGCAGTACTTC.

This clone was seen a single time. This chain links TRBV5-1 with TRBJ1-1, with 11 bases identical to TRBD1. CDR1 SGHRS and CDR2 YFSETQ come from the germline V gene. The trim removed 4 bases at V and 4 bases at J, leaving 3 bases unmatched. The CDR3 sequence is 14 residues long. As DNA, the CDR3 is TGCGCCAGCAGCATAGGGACAGGGGGCACTGAAGCTTTCTTT. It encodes CASSIGTGGTEAFF. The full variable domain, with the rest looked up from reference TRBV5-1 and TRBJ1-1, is KAGVTQTPRYLIKTRGQQVTLSCSPISGHRSVSWYQQTPGQGLQFLFEYFSETQRNKGNFPGRFSGRQFSNSRSEMNVSTLELGDSALYLCASSIGTGGTEAFFGQGTRLTVV.

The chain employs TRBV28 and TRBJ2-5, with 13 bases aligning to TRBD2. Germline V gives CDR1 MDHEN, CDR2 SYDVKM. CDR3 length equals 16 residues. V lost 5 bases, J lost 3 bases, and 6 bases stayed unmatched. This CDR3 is CASSTPGTSGKETQYF. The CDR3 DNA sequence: TGTGCCAGCAGTACCCCGGGGACTAGCGGGAAAGAGACCCAGTACTTC.

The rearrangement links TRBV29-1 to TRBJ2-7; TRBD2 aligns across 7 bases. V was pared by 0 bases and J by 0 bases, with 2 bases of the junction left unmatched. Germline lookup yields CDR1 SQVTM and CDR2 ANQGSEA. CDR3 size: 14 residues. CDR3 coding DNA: TGCAGCGTTGAAGATGGCGGGGGCTCCTACGAGCAGTACTTC. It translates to CSVEDGGGSYEQYF.

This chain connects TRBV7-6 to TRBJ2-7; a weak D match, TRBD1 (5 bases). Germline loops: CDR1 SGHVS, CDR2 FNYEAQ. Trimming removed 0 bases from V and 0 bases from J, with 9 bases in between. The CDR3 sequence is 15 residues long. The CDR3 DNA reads TGTGCCAGCAGCTTAGCCTTGGACACCTCCTACGAGCAGTACTTC. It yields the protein CASSLALDTSYEQYF.

The CDR3 region has the DNA TGTGCCAGCAGTCTAGCCTCGGACAGCCTGAATGGCTACACCTTC. This gives the protein CASSLASDSLNGYTF. The chain couples TRBV27 to TRBJ1-2, with TRBD1 as a possible D gene (6 bases). CDR1 and CDR2 from the germline V gene are MNHEY and SMNVEV (reference sequence). The CDR3 extends over 15 amino acids. With 5 bases removed from V and 6 bases from J, the gap between germline ends came to 19 bases.

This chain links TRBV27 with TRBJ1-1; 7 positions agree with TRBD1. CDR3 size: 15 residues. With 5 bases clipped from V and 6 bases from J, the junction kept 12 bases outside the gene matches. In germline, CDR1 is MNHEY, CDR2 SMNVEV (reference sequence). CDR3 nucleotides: TGTGCCAGCAGTCCCTGGGCAGGGGGTCTTGCTGAAGCTTTCTTT. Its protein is CASSPWAGGLAEAFF.

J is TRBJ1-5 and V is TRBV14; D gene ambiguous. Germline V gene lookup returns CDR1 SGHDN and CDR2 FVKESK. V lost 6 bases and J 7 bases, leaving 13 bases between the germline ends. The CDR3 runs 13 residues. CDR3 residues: CASSARVVQPQHF. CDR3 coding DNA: TGTGCCAGCAGTGCGCGGGTTGTGCAGCCCCAGCATTTT. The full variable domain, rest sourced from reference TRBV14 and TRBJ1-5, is EAGVTQFPSHSVIEKGQTVTLRCDPISGHDNLYWYRRVMGKEIKFLLHFVKESKQDESGMPNNRFLAERTGGTYSTLKVQPAELEDSGVYFCASSARVVQPQHFGDGTRLSIL.

The CDR3 loop is CASSPFGNQPQHF. In nucleotides, the CDR3 is TGTGCCAGCAGCCCCTTTGGCAATCAGCCCCAGCATTTT. The chain links TRBV7-9 to TRBJ1-5, with D unclear. This CDR3 has 13 residues. V was pared by 5 bases and J by 2 bases, with 7 bases between. Germline loops: CDR1 SEHNR, CDR2 FQNEAQ (reference sequence).

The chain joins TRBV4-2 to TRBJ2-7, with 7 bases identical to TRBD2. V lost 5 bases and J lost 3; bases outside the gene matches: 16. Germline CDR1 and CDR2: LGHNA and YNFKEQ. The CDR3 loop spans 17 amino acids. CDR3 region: CASSVSPAGAAHYEQYF. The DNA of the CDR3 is TGTGCCAGCAGCGTAAGTCCCGCGGGAGCGGCTCACTACGAGCAGTACTTC.

The CDR3 nucleotides read TGTGCCAGCAGCTCGGACAGCCAAGAGACCCAGTACTTC. Amino acids: CASSSDSQETQYF. The chain couples TRBV7-9 to TRBJ2-5; D may be TRBD1 (6 bases). This CDR3 is built from 13 residues. V gave up 4 bases and J gave up 1 base, with 7 bases separating them. The germline gives CDR1 SEHNR, CDR2 FQNEAQ (reference sequence). Full variable domain (remainder filled in from reference TRBV7-9 and TRBJ2-5): DTGVSQNPRHKITKRGQNVTFRCDPISEHNRLYWYRQTLGQGPEFLTYFQNEAQLEKSRLLSDRFSAERPKGSFSTLEIQRTEQGDSAMYLCASSSDSQETQYFGPGTRLLVL.

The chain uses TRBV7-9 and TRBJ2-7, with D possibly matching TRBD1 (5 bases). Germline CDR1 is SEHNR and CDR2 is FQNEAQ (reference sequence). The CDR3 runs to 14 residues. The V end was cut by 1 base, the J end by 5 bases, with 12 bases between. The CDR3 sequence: CASSLEGEGDEQYF. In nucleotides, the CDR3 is TGTGCCAGCAGCTTAGAAGGGGAAGGCGACGAGCAGTACTTC.

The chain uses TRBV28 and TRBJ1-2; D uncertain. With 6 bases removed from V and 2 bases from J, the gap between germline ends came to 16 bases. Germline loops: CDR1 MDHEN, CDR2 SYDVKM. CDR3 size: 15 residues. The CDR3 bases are TGTGCCAGCAGATTGCTGAGTCCGTTAAACTATGGCTACACCTTC. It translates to CASRLLSPLNYGYTF.

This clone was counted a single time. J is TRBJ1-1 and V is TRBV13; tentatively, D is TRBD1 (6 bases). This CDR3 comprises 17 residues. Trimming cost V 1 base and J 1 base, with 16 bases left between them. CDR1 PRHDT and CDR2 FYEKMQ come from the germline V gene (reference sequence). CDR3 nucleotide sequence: TGTGCCAGCAGCTTAGAACGAGGGGACACTCGGAACACTGAAGCTTTCTTT. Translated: CASSLERGDTRNTEAFF.

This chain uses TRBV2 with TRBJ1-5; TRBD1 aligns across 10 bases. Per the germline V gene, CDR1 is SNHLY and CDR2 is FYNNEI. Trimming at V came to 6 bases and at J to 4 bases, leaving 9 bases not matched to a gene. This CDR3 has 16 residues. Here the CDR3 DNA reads TGTGCCAGCAGGTATAGACAGGGGGCAAGGAATCAGCCCCAGCATTTT. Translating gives CASRYRQGARNQPQHF.

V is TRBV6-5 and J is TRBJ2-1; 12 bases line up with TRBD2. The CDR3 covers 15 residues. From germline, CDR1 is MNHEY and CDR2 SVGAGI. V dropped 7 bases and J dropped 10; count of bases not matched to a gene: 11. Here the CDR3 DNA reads TGTGCCAGCACGGTCGGACTAGCGGGGTTCCAGGAGCAGTTCTTC. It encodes CASTVGLAGFQEQFF.

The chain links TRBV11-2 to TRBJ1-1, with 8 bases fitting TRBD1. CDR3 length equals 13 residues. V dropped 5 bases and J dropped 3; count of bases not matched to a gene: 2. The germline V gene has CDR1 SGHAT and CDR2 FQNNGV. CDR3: CASSRTGYTEAFF. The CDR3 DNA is TGTGCCAGCAGCAGGACAGGGTACACTGAAGCTTTCTTT.

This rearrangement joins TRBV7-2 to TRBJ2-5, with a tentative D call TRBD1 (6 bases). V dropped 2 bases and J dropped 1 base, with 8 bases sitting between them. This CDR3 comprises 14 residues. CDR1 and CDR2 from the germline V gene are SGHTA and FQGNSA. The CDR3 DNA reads TGTGCCAGCAGCTTACTGGGGGCCCAAGAGACCCAGTACTTC. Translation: CASSLLGAQETQYF.

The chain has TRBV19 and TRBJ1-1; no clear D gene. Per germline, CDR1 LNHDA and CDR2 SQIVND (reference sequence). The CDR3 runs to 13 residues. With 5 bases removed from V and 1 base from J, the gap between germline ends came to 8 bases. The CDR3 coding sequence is TGTGCCAGTAGTTATGTGAGGAACACTGAAGCTTTCTTT. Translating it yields CASSYVRNTEAFF.

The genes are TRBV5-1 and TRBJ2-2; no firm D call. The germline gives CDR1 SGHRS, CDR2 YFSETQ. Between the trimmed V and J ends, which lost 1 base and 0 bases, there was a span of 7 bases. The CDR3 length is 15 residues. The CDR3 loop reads CASSLLAANTGELFF. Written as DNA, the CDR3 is TGCGCCAGCAGCTTGTTAGCTGCGAACACCGGGGAGCTGTTTTTT.

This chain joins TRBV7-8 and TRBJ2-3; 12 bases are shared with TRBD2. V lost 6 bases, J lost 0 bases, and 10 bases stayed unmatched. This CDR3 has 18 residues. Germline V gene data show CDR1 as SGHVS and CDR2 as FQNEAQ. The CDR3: CASRLGTSGPYSTDTQYF. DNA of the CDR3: TGTGCCAGCAGGCTAGGGACTAGCGGGCCCTATAGCACAGATACGCAGTATTTT.

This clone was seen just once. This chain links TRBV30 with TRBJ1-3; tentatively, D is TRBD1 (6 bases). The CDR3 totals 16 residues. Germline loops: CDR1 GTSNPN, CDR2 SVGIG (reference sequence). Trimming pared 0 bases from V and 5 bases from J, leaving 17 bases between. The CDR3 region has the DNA TGTGCCTGGAGTGTACCCACAGGGTGGGATCGAAACACCATATATTTT. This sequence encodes CAWSVPTGWDRNTIYF.

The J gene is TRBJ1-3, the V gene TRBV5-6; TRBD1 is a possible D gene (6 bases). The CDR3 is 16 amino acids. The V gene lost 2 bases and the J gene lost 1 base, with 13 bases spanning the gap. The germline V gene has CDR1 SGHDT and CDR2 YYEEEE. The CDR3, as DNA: TGTGCCAGCAGCTTAACAGGGAGAATATCTGGAAACACCATATATTTT. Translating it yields CASSLTGRISGNTIYF. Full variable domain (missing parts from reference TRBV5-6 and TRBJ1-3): DAGVTQSPTHLIKTRGQQVTLRCSPKSGHDTVSWYQQALGQGPQFIFQYYEEEERQRGNFPDRFSGHQFPNYSSELNVNALLLGDSALYLCASSLTGRISGNTIYFGEGSWLTVV.

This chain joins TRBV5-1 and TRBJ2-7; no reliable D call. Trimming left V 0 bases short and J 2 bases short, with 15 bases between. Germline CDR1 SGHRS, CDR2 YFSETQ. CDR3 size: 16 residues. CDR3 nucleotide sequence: TGCGCCAGCAGCTTGGACAAGCACAGCCCAACCTACGAGCAGTACTTC. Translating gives CASSLDKHSPTYEQYF. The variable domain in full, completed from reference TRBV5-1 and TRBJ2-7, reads KAGVTQTPRYLIKTRGQQVTLSCSPISGHRSVSWYQQTPGQGLQFLFEYFSETQRNKGNFPGRFSGRQFSNSRSEMNVSTLELGDSALYLCASSLDKHSPTYEQYFGPGTRLTVT.

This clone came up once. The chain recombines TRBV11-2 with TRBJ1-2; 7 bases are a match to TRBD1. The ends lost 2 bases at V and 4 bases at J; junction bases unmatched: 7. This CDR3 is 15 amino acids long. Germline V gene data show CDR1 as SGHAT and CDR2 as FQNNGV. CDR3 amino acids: CASSLTGQAVYGYTF. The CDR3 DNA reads TGTGCCAGCAGCTTAACCGGACAGGCGGTCTATGGCTACACCTTC. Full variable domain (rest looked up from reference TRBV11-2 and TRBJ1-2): EAGVAQSPRYKIIEKRQSVAFWCNPISGHATLYWYQQILGQGPKLLIQFQNNGVVDDSQLPKDRFSAERLKGVDSTLKIQPAKLEDSAVYLCASSLTGQAVYGYTFGSGTRLTVV.